This T cell receptor beta chain was retrieved from a study of T cells in Graves' hyperthyroidism and ophthalmopathy. Study summary: At the time of initial diagnosis and before any treatment, peripheral blood was collected. Whole-study findings and limits: The authors' 13 V-J model separated ophthalmopathy from stable hyperthyroidism.

This clonotype appeared many times. Its antigen is currently unknown. RNA transcripts yielded amplified TCR beta CDR3 regions. The primer set for the first-round RT-PCR of the TCR CDR3 was HTBI. TCRdb analysed the multiplex PCR reads with MiXCR anew, one entry per CDR3 protein. The table includes 400,000 or so distinct CDR3 sequences, around 15% detected once. Exclusion of a patient resulted from uncontrolled infection, other autoimmune disease, pregnancy or lactation. J was trimmed by 8 bases and V by 0 bases; bases with no gene match: 3. Germline loops: CDR1 MNHNY, CDR2 SVGAGI (reference sequence). CDR3 length: 15 residues.

The source of this sequence is a man between 50 and 59 years old with Graves' ophthalmopathy. The chain carries TRBV6-6 and TRBJ1-6, with 8 nucleotides matching TRBD1. The material sequenced was blood. The CDR3 bases are TGTGCCAGCAGTTACTCGGGACAGGCCTATTCACCCCTCCACTTT. It codes for CASSYSGQAYSPLHF.